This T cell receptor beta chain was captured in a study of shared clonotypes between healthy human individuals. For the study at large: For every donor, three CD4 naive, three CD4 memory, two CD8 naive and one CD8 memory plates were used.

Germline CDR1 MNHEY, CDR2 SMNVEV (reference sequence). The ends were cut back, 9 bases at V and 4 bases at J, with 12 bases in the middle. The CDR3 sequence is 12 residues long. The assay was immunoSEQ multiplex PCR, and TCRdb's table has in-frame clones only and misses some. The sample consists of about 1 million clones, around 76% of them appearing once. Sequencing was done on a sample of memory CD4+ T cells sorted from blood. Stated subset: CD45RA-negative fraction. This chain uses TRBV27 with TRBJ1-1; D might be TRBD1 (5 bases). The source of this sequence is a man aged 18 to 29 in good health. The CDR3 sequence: CASLGVSTEAFF. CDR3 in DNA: TGTGCCAGTCTGGGGGTATCCACTGAAGCTTTCTTT.